The rows below give T cell receptor beta chains drawn from one sample of a study of cytomegalovirus exposure and HLA in healthy donors. Clones were sequenced by immunoSEQ multiplex PCR, and TCRdb holds only the in-frame ones, with some missing. This sample has about 150,000 clones, with roughly four fifths found just once. Material: PBMCs. All receptors derive from a man aged 40-55 years in good health and CMV-seronegative. CDR3s include the opening cysteine and the closing phenylalanine or tryptophan. The D gene is left open where the match is weak. The listing skips clone size in some rows; elsewhere it reads once, few, many or a size class.

j_gene | abundance | v_gene | d_gene | CDR3aa | CDR3nt
TRBJ2-1 | . | TRBV11-3 | . | CASSQYNEQFF | TGTGCCAGCAGCCAATACAATGAGCAGTTCTTC
TRBJ2-4 | . | TRBV5-8 | . | CASSFSGAKNIQYF | TGTGCCAGCAGCTTTTCAGGAGCCAAAAACATTCAGTACTTC
TRBJ2-3 | . | TRBV27 | . | CASSGLASTDTQYF | TGTGCCAGCTCTGGGCTCGCGAGCACAGATACGCAGTATTTT
TRBJ1-2 | . | TRBV4-1 | . | CASSHSTDRGYTF | TGCGCCAGCAGCCACTCCACCGACAGGGGCTACACCTTC
TRBJ1-6 | . | TRBV7-6 | . | CASSPFLSPLHF | TGTGCCAGCAGCCCTTTCTTATCACCCCTCCACTTT
TRBJ1-2 | . | TRBV5-1 | . | CASSGFYGYTF | TGCGCCAGCAGCGGCTTCTATGGCTACACCTTC
TRBJ2-1 | . | TRBV11-1 | TRBD1 | CASSLSGGLYNEQFF | TGTGCCAGCAGCTTATCAGGGGGCTTGTACAATGAGCAGTTCTTC
TRBJ1-4 | . | TRBV15 | TRBD1 | CATSRPRPQGAWGTTNEKLFF | TGTGCCACCAGCAGACCTCGTCCTCAGGGGGCTTGGGGCACGACTAATGAAAAACTGTTTTTT
TRBJ2-7 | . | TRBV28 | TRBD1 | CASSFLWDRPTYEQYF | TGTGCCAGCAGTTTCCTCTGGGACAGACCCACCTACGAGCAGTACTTC
TRBJ1-4 | once | TRBV5-4 | . | CASSPTGTTNEKLFF | TGTGCCAGCAGCCCAACGGGAACAACTAATGAAAAACTGTTTTTT
TRBJ2-6 | . | TRBV9 | . | CASSVGRRAGSGANGLTF | TGTGCCAGCAGCGTAGGTCGGAGGGCCGGCTCTGGGGCCAACGGCCTGACTTTC
TRBJ1-4 | . | TRBV7-8 | . | CASSSFSELFF | TGTGCCAGCAGCTCCTTCTCCGAACTGTTTTTT
TRBJ1-1 | . | TRBV5-1 | TRBD1 | CASSYGGQGITEAFF | TGCGCCAGCAGCTATGGAGGACAGGGAATCACTGAAGCTTTCTTT
TRBJ2-2 | few | TRBV19 | . | CASTPGRNTGELFF | TGTGCCAGTACCCCCGGGAGGAACACCGGGGAGCTGTTTTTT
TRBJ2-5 | . | TRBV6-5 | TRBD1 | CASSYERDRGWETQYF | TGTGCCAGCAGTTACGAGAGGGACAGGGGCTGGGAGACCCAGTACTTC
TRBJ2-3 | . | TRBV19 | . | CASSEGITDTQYF | TGTGCCAGTAGCGAGGGTATCACAGATACGCAGTATTTT
TRBJ2-5 | . | TRBV5-6 | . | CASSLGSNAGQETQYF | TGTGCCAGCAGCTTGGGTAGTAACGCAGGGCAAGAGACCCAGTACTTC
TRBJ2-2 | . | TRBV7-9 | TRBD2 | CASSPDSGRAGELFF | TGTGCCAGCAGTCCTGACAGCGGGAGGGCCGGGGAGCTGTTTTTT
TRBJ2-5 | . | TRBV5-6 | TRBD1 | CASRGGQGNSETQYF | TGTGCCAGCAGGGGTGGACAGGGGAATTCGGAGACCCAGTACTTC
TRBJ2-2 | . | TRBV7-3 | . | CATRGTGELFF | TGTGCCACCCGCGGTACCGGGGAGCTGTTTTTT
TRBJ2-3 | . | TRBV13 | TRBD2 | CASSSREGPDTQYF | TGTGCCAGCAGCTCGCGGGAGGGCCCAGATACGCAGTATTTT
TRBJ1-1 | . | TRBV19 | . | CASSLQIMNTEAFF | TGTGCCAGTAGTTTACAGATTATGAACACTGAAGCTTTCTTT